These 25 T cell receptor beta chains share one sample of origin, sequenced in a study of blood T cell repertoires in COVID-19. Assay used: immunoSEQ multiplex PCR; TCRdb lists only in-frame clones, some missing. This sample has some 140,000 clones, with about four fifths found just once. Sequences were obtained from peripheral blood. The receptors originated from a man between 60 and 75 years old with acute or convalescent COVID-19.

This rearrangement joins TRBV7-3 to TRBJ2-2, with 7 bases fitting TRBD2. Trimming took 2 bases from V and 0 from J; bases not matched to a gene: 9. From germline, CDR1 is SGHTA and CDR2 FQGTGA. The CDR3 runs 18 residues. The CDR3 sequence is CASSLYLKSGTNTGELFF. DNA of the CDR3: TGTGCCAGCAGCTTATATCTTAAGAGCGGGACGAACACCGGGGAGCTGTTTTTT.

The chain combines TRBV6-5 with TRBJ1-2; D is perhaps TRBD1 (5 bases). This CDR3 region has 14 residues. V gave up 6 bases and J gave up 0 bases, with 11 bases separating them. In germline, CDR1 is MNHEY, CDR2 SVGAGI. The CDR3, as DNA: TGTGCCAGCAGCTCCAGGGCCCCTAACTATGGCTACACCTTC. As protein: CASSSRAPNYGYTF.

V gene TRBV19 combines with J gene TRBJ2-1; TRBD2 matches 10 bases. Trimming took 4 bases from V and 8 from J; bases not matched to a gene: 11. The CDR3 is 16 residues long. CDR1 is LNHDA and CDR2 is SQIVND in the germline V gene (reference sequence). The CDR3 reads CASSKGSGRGGDEQFF. Here the CDR3 DNA reads TGTGCCAGTAGTAAAGGGAGCGGGAGGGGCGGCGATGAGCAGTTCTTC.

This chain links TRBV6-1 with TRBJ2-3, with 10 bases aligning to TRBD2. This CDR3 is built from 16 residues. With 4 bases clipped from V and 1 base from J, the junction kept 5 bases outside the gene matches. Germline V gene data show CDR1 as MNHNS and CDR2 as SASEGT. CDR3 loop: CASSVIGLAGTDTQYF. The CDR3, as DNA: TGTGCCAGCAGTGTAATTGGACTAGCGGGCACAGATACGCAGTATTTT.

The V call is TRBV5-4, the J call TRBJ1-2, with 7 bases identical to TRBD1. V was pared by 3 bases and J by 4 bases, with 9 bases of the junction left unmatched. Germline V gives CDR1 SGHNT, CDR2 YYREEE (reference sequence). The CDR3 is made up of 15 amino acids. This CDR3 reads CASSSGTAEFYGYTF. The DNA for the CDR3 is TGTGCCAGCAGCTCGGGGACAGCGGAATTCTATGGCTACACCTTC.

The chain combines TRBV5-4 with TRBJ2-7; possible D gene TRBD1, 7 bases. The V and J ends lost 3 bases and 1 base respectively, with 11 bases between them. The CDR3 covers 14 residues. Germline V CDR1 and CDR2: SGHNT, YYREEE (reference sequence). Here the CDR3 reads CASSSGGISYEQYF. The CDR3 DNA sequence: TGTGCCAGCAGCTCAGGGGGGATATCCTACGAGCAGTACTTC.

J is TRBJ2-2 and V is TRBV5-1; D is unresolved. The CDR3 has 15 amino acids. Between the trimmed V and J ends, which lost 4 bases and 3 bases, there was a span of 13 bases. Germline V gene data show CDR1 as SGHRS and CDR2 as YFSETQ. DNA of the CDR3: TGCGCCAGCAGCCGAGAACCGGGTTACACCGGGGAGCTGTTTTTT. Translation gives CASSREPGYTGELFF.

This chain connects TRBV2 to TRBJ1-5, with D possibly matching TRBD1 (5 bases). The CDR3 has 13 residues. Germline CDR1 reads SNHLY; CDR2 reads FYNNEI. The V end was cut by 5 bases, the J end by 5 bases, with 10 bases between. The CDR3 spells CASSWGGDQPQHF. The CDR3 DNA reads as TGTGCCAGCAGTTGGGGGGGTGATCAGCCCCAGCATTTT.

The chain carries TRBV7-3 and TRBJ2-3; 7 nucleotides agree with TRBD2. The CDR3 is 15 residues long. J was trimmed by 10 bases and V by 5 bases; bases with no gene match: 15. Germline CDR1 is SGHTA and CDR2 is FQGTGA. The CDR3 DNA follows: TGTGCCAGCAGCCAAAGCGGGACCCTTTCTGGGGCGCAGTATTTT. Protein product: CASSQSGTLSGAQYF.

CDR3 sequence (DNA): TGTGCCAGCAGCGCGGGCGGGGGGGCGGTGTCCTACAATGAGCAGTTCTTC. As protein: CASSAGGGAVSYNEQFF. The rearrangement uses TRBV9 and TRBJ2-1; 9 bases align to TRBD2. CDR3 length equals 17 residues. V dropped 3 bases and J dropped 1; count of bases not matched to a gene: 8. In germline, CDR1 is SGDLS, CDR2 YYNGEE.

The chain employs TRBV3-1 (or the pseudogene TRBV3-2) and TRBJ2-3; D might be TRBD1 (5 bases). V lost 4 bases to trimming and J lost 4 bases, with 18 bases between them. The CDR3 has 16 amino acids. CDR1 is LGHDT and CDR2 is YNNKEL in the germline V gene (reference sequence). DNA for the CDR3: TGTGCCAGCAGCCCAATGGGGCAGGCCATAGCAGATACGCAGTATTTT. This gives the protein CASSPMGQAIADTQYF.

The rearrangement joins TRBV6-5 to TRBJ2-2, with D possibly TRBD2 on 6 matching bases. The V gene's germline CDR1 is MNHEY and CDR2 SVGAGI. The CDR3 totals 15 residues. Trimming took off 2 bases at V and 6 bases at J, with 13 bases between the two ends. The CDR3 reads CASSYRHAGSGELFF. The CDR3 DNA reads as TGTGCCAGCAGTTACCGGCACGCGGGGTCCGGGGAGCTGTTTTTT.

The chain couples TRBV18 to TRBJ1-1; 10 nucleotides line up with TRBD1. The V segment lost 2 bases and the J segment 6 bases; nucleotides outside the gene matches: 12. Germline-derived CDR1 and CDR2 are KGHSH and LQKENI. CDR3 length: 17 residues. The CDR3 DNA reads TGTGCCAGCTCACCAAGGGGGACAGGGGACGTGAGGTCTGAAGCTTTCTTT. As protein: CASSPRGTGDVRSEAFF.

The chain recombines TRBV2 with TRBJ2-2; 7 bases map to TRBD1. The V gene end was trimmed by 6 bases and the J gene end by 9 bases; junction bases not matched to a gene: 10. Germline V gene lookup returns CDR1 SNHLY and CDR2 FYNNEI. The length of the CDR3 is 14 residues. The CDR3 loop is CASSLGQISRELFF. CDR3 coding DNA: TGTGCCAGCAGCCTGGGACAGATATCAAGGGAGCTGTTTTTT.

This clone was seen a single time. The chain couples TRBV6-6 to TRBJ1-2, with D possibly TRBD1 on 5 matching bases. CDR1 and CDR2 from the germline V gene are MNHNY and SVGAGI (reference sequence). The V end lost 0 bases, the J end lost 3 bases, and 11 bases lay between the germline ends. There are 15 residues in the CDR3. The DNA of the CDR3 is TGTGCCAGCAGTTACTCGACCGTACAGGACTATGGCTACACCTTC. Translated: CASSYSTVQDYGYTF.

The V and J genes are TRBV27 and TRBJ2-1; 8 bases are a match to TRBD2. Germline CDR1 and CDR2: MNHEY and SMNVEV (reference sequence). With V trimmed by 5 bases and J by 9 bases, 9 bases remained unmatched. The CDR3 extends over 14 amino acids. Here the CDR3 reads CASSPTTSEGEQFF. CDR3 DNA: TGTGCCAGCAGTCCGACGACTAGCGAAGGTGAGCAGTTCTTC.

The chain employs TRBV2 and TRBJ2-2; the D gene is possibly TRBD1 (5 bases). V gave up 6 bases and J gave up 0 bases, with 11 bases separating them. The length of the CDR3 is 15 residues. The germline gives CDR1 SNHLY, CDR2 FYNNEI. Written as DNA, the CDR3 is TGTGCCAGCAGCGCCAGGGCCCCGAACACCGGGGAGCTGTTTTTT. Translated, it gives CASSARAPNTGELFF.

This clone was detected once. CDR3 DNA sequence: TGTGCCAGCAGTGAACCAGGGTCGGAGGAGACCCAGTACTTC. This sequence encodes CASSEPGSEETQYF. The chain couples TRBV6-1 to TRBJ2-5, with D perhaps TRBD1 (5 bases). Between the trimmed V and J ends, which lost 2 bases and 5 bases, there was a span of 12 bases. The germline V gene encodes CDR1 MNHNS and CDR2 SASEGT. This CDR3 has 14 amino acids.

This chain links TRBV5-1 with TRBJ2-1; 7 nucleotides match TRBD2. Germline CDR1 SGHRS, CDR2 YFSETQ. Germline trimming cut 0 bases from V and 4 bases from J; bases unmatched to any gene: 4. The CDR3 is 15 amino acids. The CDR3 loop is CASSLASGQYNEQFF. The CDR3 DNA is TGCGCCAGCAGCTTGGCTAGCGGCCAGTACAATGAGCAGTTCTTC.

V usage is TRBV15 and J usage is TRBJ2-5, with D perhaps TRBD1 (5 bases). Per germline, CDR1 LNHNV and CDR2 YYDKDF (reference sequence). V lost 0 bases, J lost 4 bases, and 9 bases lay in between. The CDR3 contains 14 residues. The CDR3 sequence: CATSRDRVGETQYF. For the CDR3, the DNA is TGTGCCACCAGCAGAGACAGGGTAGGAGAGACCCAGTACTTC.

The rearrangement links TRBV6-1 to TRBJ2-1; 9 bases agree with TRBD2. There are 14 residues in the CDR3. Germline CDR1 MNHNS, CDR2 SASEGT. J lost 13 bases, V lost 3 bases, and 10 bases had no gene match. CDR3: CASSDDSSGDSQFF. As DNA, the CDR3 is TGTGCCAGCAGTGACGATTCTAGCGGGGACTCTCAGTTCTTC.

The V call is TRBV27, the J call TRBJ2-1; TRBD2 agrees at 11 bases. CDR1 and CDR2 from the germline V gene are MNHEY and SMNVEV (reference sequence). CDR3 size: 16 residues. Losses at the gene ends were 5 bases for V and 5 bases for J; bases not matched to a gene: 8. CDR3 sequence reads: CASSPKTSGVDNEQFF. CDR3 coding DNA: TGTGCCAGCAGTCCAAAGACTAGCGGGGTCGACAATGAGCAGTTCTTC.

The chain recombines TRBV5-6 with TRBJ2-3; D might be TRBD2 (6 bases). CDR3 length equals 16 residues. V lost 3 bases, J lost 3 bases, and 17 bases lay in between. CDR1 and CDR2 from the germline V gene are SGHDT and YYEEEE. CDR3 nucleotide sequence: TGTGCCAGCAGCTGGACTGGAGGGCGGGTGACAGATACGCAGTATTTT. Its translation: CASSWTGGRVTDTQYF.

The genes are TRBV19 and TRBJ2-6, with TRBD2 as a possible D gene (5 bases). This CDR3 contains 18 residues. Trimming shortened V by 1 base and J by 0 bases, and 13 bases separated the two germline ends. CDR1 is LNHDA, CDR2 SQIVND, per germline (reference sequence). The CDR3 coding sequence is TGTGCCAGTAGTATAGCGAGGGAGTGGGGCTCTGGGGCCAACGTCCTGACTTTC. Residues: CASSIAREWGSGANVLTF.

Only one count was recorded for this clone. V gene TRBV7-7 combines with J gene TRBJ2-7; D not resolved. V was clipped by 1 base and J by 3 bases, with 13 bases between them. Germline CDR1 SSHAT, CDR2 FNYEAQ (reference sequence). The CDR3 sequence is 15 residues long. The CDR3 loop reads CASSLGPDTLYEQYF. CDR3 in DNA: TGTGCCAGCAGCTTAGGGCCCGACACTCTCTACGAGCAGTACTTC.